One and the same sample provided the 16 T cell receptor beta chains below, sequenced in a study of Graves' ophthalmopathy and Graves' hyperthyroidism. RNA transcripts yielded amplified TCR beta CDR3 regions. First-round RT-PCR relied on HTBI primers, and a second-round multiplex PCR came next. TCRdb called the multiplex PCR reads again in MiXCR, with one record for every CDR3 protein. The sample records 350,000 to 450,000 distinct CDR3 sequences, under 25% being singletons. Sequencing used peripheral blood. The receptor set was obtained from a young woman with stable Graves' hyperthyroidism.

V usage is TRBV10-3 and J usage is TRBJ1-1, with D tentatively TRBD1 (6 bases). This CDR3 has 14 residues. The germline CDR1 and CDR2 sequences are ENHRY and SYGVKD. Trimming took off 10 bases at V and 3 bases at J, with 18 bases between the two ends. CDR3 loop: CASGRQEYYTEAFF. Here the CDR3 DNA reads TGTGCCAGCGGCAGACAGGAGTATTACACTGAAGCTTTCTTT.

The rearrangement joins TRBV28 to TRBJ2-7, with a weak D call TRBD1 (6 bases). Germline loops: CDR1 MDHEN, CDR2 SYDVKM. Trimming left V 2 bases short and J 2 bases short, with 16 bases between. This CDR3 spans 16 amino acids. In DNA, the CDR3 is TGTGCCAGCAGTTTACTCGAGGGTCAGGGGCCCTACGAGCAGTACTTC. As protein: CASSLLEGQGPYEQYF.

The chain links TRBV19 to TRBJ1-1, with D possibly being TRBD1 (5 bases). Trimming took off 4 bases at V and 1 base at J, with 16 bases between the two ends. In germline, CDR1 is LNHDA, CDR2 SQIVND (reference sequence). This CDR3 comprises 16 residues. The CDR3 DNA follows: TGTGCCAGTAGTAAAGGGGAGGTCAGCACGAACACTGAAGCTTTCTTT. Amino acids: CASSKGEVSTNTEAFF.

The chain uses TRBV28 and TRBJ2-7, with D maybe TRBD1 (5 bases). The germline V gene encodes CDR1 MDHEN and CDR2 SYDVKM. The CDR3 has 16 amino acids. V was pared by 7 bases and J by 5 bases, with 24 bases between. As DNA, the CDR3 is TGTGCCAGCATCGCAGCGCTAGGGGAATTGAGAAACGAGCAGTACTTC. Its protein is CASIAALGELRNEQYF. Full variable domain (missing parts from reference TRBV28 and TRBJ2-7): DVKVTQSSRYLVKRTGEKVFLECVQDMDHENMFWYRQDPGLGLRLIYFSYDVKMKEKGDIPEGYSVSREKKERFSLILESASTNQTSMYLCASIAALGELRNEQYFGPGTRLTVT.

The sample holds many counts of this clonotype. CDR3 sequence: CASSIPNTGDEQYF. DNA for the CDR3: TGTGCCAGCAGCATCCCAAACACAGGCGACGAGCAGTACTTC. The V call is TRBV14, the J call TRBJ2-7, with a weak D call TRBD1 (5 bases). Germline V gene sequence: CDR1 SGHDN, CDR2 FVKESK. The V end lost 5 bases, the J end lost 5 bases, and 16 bases lay between the germline ends. The CDR3 is 14 residues long.

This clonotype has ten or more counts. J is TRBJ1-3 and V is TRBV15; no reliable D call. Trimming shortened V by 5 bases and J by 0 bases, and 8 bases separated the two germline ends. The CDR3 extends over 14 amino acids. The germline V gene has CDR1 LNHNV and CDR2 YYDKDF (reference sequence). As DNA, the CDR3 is TGTGCCACCAGCGGGGATTACTCTGGAAACACCATATATTTT. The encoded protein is CATSGDYSGNTIYF.

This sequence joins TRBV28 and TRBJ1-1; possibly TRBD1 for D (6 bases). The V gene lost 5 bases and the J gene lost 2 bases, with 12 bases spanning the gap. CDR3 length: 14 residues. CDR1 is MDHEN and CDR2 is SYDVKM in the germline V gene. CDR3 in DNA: TGTGCCAGCAGTCGACAGGTGATAAACACTGAAGCTTTCTTT. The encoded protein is CASSRQVINTEAFF.

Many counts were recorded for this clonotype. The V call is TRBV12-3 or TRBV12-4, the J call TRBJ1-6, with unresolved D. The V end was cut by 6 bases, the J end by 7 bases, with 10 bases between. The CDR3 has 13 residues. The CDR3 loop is CASSETENSPLHF. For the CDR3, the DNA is TGTGCCAGCAGCGAGACGGAGAATTCACCCCTCCACTTT.

CDR3 DNA sequence: TGTGCCACCAGCCCTAGCGGGGGGCGAGAGACCCAGTACTTC. The encoded protein is CATSPSGGRETQYF. This sequence joins TRBV15 and TRBJ2-5, with 11 nucleotides matching TRBD2. Germline CDR1 LNHNV, CDR2 YYDKDF (reference sequence). The CDR3 spans 14 residues. V shed 5 bases, J shed 4 bases, and the junction held 3 bases outside the gene matches.

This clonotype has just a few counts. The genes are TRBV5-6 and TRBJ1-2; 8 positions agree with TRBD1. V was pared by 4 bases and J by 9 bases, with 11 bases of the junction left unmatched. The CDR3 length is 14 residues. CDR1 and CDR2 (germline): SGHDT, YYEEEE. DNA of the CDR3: TGTGCCAGCAGCCGGGTGGCCAGGGGGCGAAGCTACACCTTC. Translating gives CASSRVARGRSYTF.

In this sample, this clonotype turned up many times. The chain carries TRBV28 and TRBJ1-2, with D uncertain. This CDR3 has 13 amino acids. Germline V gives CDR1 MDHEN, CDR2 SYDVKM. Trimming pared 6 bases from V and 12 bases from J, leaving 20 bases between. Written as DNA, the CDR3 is TGTGCCAGCAGCTCGCGACTAACCCTTCTTAACACCTTC. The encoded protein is CASSSRLTLLNTF.

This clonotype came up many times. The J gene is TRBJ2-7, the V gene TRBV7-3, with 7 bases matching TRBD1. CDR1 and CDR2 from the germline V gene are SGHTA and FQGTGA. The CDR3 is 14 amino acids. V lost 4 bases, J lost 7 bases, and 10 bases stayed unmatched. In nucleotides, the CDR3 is TGTGCCAGCAGCTCACAGGGGAGAGGGGAGGAGCAGTACTTC. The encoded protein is CASSSQGRGEEQYF.

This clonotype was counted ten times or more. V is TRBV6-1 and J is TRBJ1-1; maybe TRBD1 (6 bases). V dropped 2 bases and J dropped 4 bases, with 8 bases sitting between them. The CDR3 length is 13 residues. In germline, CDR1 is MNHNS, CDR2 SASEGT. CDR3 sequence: CASSELRGTEAFF. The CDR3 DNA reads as TGTGCCAGCAGTGAACTCAGGGGCACTGAAGCTTTCTTT.

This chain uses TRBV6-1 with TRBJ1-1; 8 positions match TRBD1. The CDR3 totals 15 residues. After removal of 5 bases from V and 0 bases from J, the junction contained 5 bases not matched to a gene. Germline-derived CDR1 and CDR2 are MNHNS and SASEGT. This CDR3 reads CASSRDRGMNTEAFF. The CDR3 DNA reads TGTGCCAGCAGTCGAGACAGGGGAATGAACACTGAAGCTTTCTTT.

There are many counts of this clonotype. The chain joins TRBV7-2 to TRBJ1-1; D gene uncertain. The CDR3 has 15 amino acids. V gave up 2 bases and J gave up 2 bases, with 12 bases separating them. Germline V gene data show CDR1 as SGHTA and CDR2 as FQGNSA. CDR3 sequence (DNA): TGTGCCAGCAGCTTAACGCCGGCGACAAACACTGAAGCTTTCTTT. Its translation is CASSLTPATNTEAFF.

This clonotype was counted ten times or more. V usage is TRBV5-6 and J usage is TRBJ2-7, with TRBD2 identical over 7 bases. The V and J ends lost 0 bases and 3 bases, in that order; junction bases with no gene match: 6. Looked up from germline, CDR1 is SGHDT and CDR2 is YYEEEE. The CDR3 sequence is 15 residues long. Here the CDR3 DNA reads TGTGCCAGCAGCTTGGCGGGCAGGGAGGGCTACGAGCAGTACTTC. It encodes CASSLAGREGYEQYF.